Shown below are 8 T cell receptor beta chains from a single sample sequenced in a study of blood T cell repertoires in COVID-19. Using immunoSEQ multiplex PCR, the repertoire was profiled, and TCRdb retains in-frame clones only, with some absent. The sample lists 470,000 or so clones, approximately 83% occurring once. Sequenced sample: peripheral blood. These receptor sequences come from a human donor in a cohort sampled during active COVID-19.

The J gene is TRBJ2-7, the V gene TRBV19, with D possibly matching TRBD2 (6 bases). This CDR3 spans 15 amino acids. V was shortened by 1 base and J by 0 bases, with 10 bases between the two germline ends. Germline assignment: CDR1 LNHDA and CDR2 SQIVND (reference sequence). CDR3 in amino acids: CASSIAAGSSYEQYF. DNA of the CDR3: TGTGCCAGTAGTATAGCTGCGGGATCCTCCTACGAGCAGTACTTC. The whole variable domain, remainder taken from reference TRBV19 and TRBJ2-7, is DGGITQSPKYLFRKEGQNVTLSCEQNLNHDAMYWYRQDPGQGLRLIYYSQIVNDFQKGDIAEGYSVSREKKESFPLTVTSAQKNPTAFYLCASSIAAGSSYEQYFGPGTRLTVT.

J is TRBJ2-4 and V is TRBV7-2; 8 bases agree with TRBD2. With V trimmed by 4 bases and J by 1 base, 6 bases remained unmatched. Germline CDR1 SGHTA, CDR2 FQGNSA. This CDR3 contains 16 residues. CDR3 protein: CASSSAGAGAKNIQYF. Written as DNA, the CDR3 is TGTGCCAGCAGCTCAGCGGGAGCTGGGGCCAAAAACATTCAGTACTTC.

The chain couples TRBV9 to TRBJ1-2; weak D call: TRBD1 (5 bases). V was pared by 0 bases and J by 0 bases, with 9 bases between. The CDR3 totals 15 residues. Germline V lookup: CDR1 SGDLS, CDR2 YYNGEE. The CDR3 reads CASSVGGLANYGYTF. DNA for the CDR3: TGTGCCAGCAGCGTAGGGGGACTTGCTAACTATGGCTACACCTTC.

The gene calls are TRBV5-4 and TRBJ1-2, with TRBD1 as a possible D gene (5 bases). In germline, CDR1 is SGHNT, CDR2 YYREEE (reference sequence). Trimming took off 2 bases at V and 4 bases at J, with 15 bases between the two ends. CDR3 size: 15 residues. The CDR3 protein is CASSFYGGGPYGYTF. The CDR3 DNA reads TGTGCCAGCAGCTTTTACGGGGGTGGGCCCTATGGCTACACCTTC.

This chain joins TRBV5-6 and TRBJ2-7; 8 positions agree with TRBD2. V shed 5 bases and J 4 bases; nucleotides not matched to a gene: 8. This CDR3 comprises 14 residues. Germline values: CDR1 SGHDT, CDR2 YYEEEE. In DNA form, the CDR3 reads TGTGCCAGCAGTTTAGGCGGGAGGAGATACGAGCAGTACTTC. It encodes CASSLGGRRYEQYF.

This chain joins TRBV10-3 and TRBJ1-6; D not resolved. This CDR3 has 16 residues. Trimming shortened V by 7 bases and J by 6 bases, and 19 bases separated the two germline ends. Germline V gene sequence: CDR1 ENHRY, CDR2 SYGVKD. The CDR3 loop is CAITDSGDRPNSPLHF. DNA for the CDR3: TGTGCCATCACCGATTCCGGGGATCGCCCTAATTCACCCCTCCACTTT.

The V call is TRBV28, the J call TRBJ2-1; 9 positions match TRBD2. The V segment lost 1 base and the J segment 9 bases; nucleotides outside the gene matches: 10. Germline loops: CDR1 MDHEN, CDR2 SYDVKM. The CDR3 totals 16 residues. The CDR3 DNA reads TGTGCCAGCAGTTTATCGTCTAGCGGGGTGCGGGGTGAGCAGTTCTTC. Translation: CASSLSSSGVRGEQFF.

This sequence joins TRBV4-1 and TRBJ2-7, with a tentative D call TRBD1 (6 bases). CDR1 is MGHRA and CDR2 is YSYEKL in the germline V gene. The CDR3 runs to 15 residues. With 0 bases removed from V and 5 bases from J, the gap between germline ends came to 14 bases. The DNA for the CDR3 is TGCGCCAGCAGCCAAGATCGGGCAGGGGCGGACGAGCAGTACTTC. Amino acid sequence: CASSQDRAGADEQYF.